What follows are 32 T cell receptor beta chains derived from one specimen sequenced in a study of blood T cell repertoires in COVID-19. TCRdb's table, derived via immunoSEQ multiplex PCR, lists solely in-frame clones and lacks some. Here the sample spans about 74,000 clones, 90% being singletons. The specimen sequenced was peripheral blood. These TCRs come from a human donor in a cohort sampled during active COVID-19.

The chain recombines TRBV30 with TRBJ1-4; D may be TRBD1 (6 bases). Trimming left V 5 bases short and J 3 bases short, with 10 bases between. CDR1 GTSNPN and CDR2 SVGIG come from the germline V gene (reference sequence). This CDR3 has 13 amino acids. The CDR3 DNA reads TGTGCCTGGGCAGGGGATTCTAATGAAAAACTGTTTTTT. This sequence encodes CAWAGDSNEKLFF.

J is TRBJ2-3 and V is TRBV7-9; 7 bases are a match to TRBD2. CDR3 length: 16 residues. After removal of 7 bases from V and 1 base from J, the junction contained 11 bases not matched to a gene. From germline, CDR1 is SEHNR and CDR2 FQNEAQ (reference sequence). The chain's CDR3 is CASNGGRGIRTDTQYF. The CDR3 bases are TGTGCCAGCAATGGAGGGAGGGGCATACGCACAGATACGCAGTATTTT.

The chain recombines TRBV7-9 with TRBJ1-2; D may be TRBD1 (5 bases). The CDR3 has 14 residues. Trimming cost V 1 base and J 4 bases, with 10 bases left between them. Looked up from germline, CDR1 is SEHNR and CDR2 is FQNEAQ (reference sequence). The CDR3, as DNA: TGTGCCAGCAGCTTAGACGGAGGGGCCTATGGCTACACCTTC. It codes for CASSLDGGAYGYTF.

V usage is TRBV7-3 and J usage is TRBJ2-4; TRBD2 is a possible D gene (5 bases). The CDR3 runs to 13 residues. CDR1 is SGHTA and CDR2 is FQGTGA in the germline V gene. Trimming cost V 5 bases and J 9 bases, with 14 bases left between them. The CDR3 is CASSQSGNGIQYF. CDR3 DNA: TGTGCCAGCAGCCAGAGCGGCAACGGCATTCAGTACTTC. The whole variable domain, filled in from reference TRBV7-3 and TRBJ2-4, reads GAGVSQTPSNKVTEKGKYVELRCDPISGHTALYWYRQSLGQGPEFLIYFQGTGAADDSGLPNDRFFAVRPEGSVSTLKIQRTERGDSAVYLCASSQSGNGIQYFGAGTRLSVL.

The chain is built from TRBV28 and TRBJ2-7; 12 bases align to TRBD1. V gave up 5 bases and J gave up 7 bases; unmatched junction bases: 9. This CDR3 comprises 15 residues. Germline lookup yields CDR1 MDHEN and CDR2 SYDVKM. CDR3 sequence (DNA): TGTGCCAGCAGTCCCCAGGGACAGGGGGCGAGTGAGCAGTACTTC. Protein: CASSPQGQGASEQYF.

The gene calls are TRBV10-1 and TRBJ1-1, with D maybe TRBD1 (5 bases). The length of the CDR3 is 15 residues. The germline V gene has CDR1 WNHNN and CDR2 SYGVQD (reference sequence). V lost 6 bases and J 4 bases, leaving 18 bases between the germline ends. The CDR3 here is CASRGRLGLFTEAFF. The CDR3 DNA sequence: TGCGCCAGCAGGGGGCGCCTAGGTTTGTTCACTGAAGCTTTCTTT.

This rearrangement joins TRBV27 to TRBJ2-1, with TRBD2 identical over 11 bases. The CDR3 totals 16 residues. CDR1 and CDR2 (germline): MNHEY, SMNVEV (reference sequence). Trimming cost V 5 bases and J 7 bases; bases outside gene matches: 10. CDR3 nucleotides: TGTGCCAGCAGTCCACTAGCGGGAGACGTGGTAAATGAGCAGTTCTTC. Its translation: CASSPLAGDVVNEQFF.

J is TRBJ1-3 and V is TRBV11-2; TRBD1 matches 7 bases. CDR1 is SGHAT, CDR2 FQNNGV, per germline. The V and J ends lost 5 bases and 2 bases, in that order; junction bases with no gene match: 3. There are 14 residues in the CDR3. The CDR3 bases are TGTGCCAGCAGCCAGACAGGGACTGGAAACACCATATATTTT. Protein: CASSQTGTGNTIYF.

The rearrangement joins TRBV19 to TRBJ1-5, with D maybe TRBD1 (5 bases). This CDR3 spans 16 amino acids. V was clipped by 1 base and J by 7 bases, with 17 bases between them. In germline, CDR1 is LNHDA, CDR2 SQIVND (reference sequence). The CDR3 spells CASSIGGAQGGQPQHF. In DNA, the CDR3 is TGTGCCAGTAGTATAGGAGGGGCTCAGGGAGGCCAGCCCCAGCATTTT.

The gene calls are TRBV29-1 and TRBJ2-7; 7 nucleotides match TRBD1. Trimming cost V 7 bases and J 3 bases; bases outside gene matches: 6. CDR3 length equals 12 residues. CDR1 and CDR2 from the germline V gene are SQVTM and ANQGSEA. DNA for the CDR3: TGCAGCGGCCGGGACAGCAACTACGAGCAGTACTTC. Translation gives CSGRDSNYEQYF.

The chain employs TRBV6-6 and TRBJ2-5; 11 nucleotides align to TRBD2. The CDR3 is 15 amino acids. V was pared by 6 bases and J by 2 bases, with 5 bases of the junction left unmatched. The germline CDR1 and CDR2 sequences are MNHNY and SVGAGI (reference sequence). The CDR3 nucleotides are TGTGCCAGCAGCCTGACTAGCGGGAATCAAGAGACCCAGTACTTC. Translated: CASSLTSGNQETQYF.

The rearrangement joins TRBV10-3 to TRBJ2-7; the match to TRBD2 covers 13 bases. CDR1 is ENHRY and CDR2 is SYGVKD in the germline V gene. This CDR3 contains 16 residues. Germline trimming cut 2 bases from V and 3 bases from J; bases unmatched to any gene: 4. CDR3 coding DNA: TGTGCCATCAGTGAGCCGGGACTAGCGGGATACTACGAGCAGTACTTC. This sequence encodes CAISEPGLAGYYEQYF.

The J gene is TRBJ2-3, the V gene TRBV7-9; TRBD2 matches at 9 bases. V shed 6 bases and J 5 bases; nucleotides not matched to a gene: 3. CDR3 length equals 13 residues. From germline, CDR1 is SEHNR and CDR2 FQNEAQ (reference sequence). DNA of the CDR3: TGTGCCAGCAGGACGACTAGCGGAGATACGCAGTATTTT. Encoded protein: CASRTTSGDTQYF.

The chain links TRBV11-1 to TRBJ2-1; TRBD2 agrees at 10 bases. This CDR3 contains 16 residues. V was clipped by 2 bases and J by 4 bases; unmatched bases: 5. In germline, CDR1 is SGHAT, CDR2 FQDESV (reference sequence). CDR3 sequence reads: CASSLLISGRYNEQFF. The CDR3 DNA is TGTGCCAGCAGCTTACTCATTAGCGGGAGGTACAATGAGCAGTTCTTC.

The CDR3 here is CASRASGRMAHNEQFF. The DNA of the CDR3 is TGCGCCAGCAGGGCTAGCGGGAGGATGGCCCACAATGAGCAGTTCTTC. V usage is TRBV5-1 and J usage is TRBJ2-1; TRBD2 agrees at 11 bases. The length of the CDR3 is 16 residues. Germline assignment: CDR1 SGHRS and CDR2 YFSETQ. J was trimmed by 5 bases and V by 5 bases; bases with no gene match: 9.

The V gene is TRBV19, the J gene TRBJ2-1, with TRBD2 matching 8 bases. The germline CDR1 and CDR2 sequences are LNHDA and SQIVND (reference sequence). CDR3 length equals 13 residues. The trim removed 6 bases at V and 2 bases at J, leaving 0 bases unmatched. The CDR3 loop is CASSGRAYNEQFF. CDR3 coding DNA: TGTGCCAGTAGCGGGAGGGCCTACAATGAGCAGTTCTTC.

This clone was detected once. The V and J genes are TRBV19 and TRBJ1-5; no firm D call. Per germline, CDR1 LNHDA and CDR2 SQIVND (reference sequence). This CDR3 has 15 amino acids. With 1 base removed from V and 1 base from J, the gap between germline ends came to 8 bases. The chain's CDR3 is CASSIAPRSNQPQHF. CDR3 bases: TGTGCCAGTAGTATAGCACCCAGGAGCAATCAGCCCCAGCATTTT.

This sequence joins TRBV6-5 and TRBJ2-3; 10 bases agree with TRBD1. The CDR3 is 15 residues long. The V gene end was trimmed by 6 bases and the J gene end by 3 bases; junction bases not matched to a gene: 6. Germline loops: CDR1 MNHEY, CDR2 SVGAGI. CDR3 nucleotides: TGTGCCAGCAGCGGACAGGGGGAGGGAACAGATACGCAGTATTTT. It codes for CASSGQGEGTDTQYF.

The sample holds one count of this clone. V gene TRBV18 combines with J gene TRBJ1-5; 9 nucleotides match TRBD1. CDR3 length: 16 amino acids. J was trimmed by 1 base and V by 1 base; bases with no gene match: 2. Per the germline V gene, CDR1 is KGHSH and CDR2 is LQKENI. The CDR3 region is CASSPRDRGSNQPQHF. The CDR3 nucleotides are TGTGCCAGCTCACCACGAGACAGGGGGAGCAATCAGCCCCAGCATTTT.

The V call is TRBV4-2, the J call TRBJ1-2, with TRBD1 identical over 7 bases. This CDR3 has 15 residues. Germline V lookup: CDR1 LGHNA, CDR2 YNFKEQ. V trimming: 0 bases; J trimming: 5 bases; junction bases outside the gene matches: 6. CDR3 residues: CASSQDKGATYGYTF. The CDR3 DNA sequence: TGTGCCAGCAGCCAAGATAAGGGGGCAACGTATGGCTACACCTTC.

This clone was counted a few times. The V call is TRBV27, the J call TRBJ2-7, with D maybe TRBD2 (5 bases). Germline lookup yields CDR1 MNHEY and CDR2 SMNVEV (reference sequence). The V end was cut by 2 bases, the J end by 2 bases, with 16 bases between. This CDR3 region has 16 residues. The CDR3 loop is CASSLQSAGLPYEQYF. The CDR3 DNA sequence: TGTGCCAGCAGTTTACAGTCGGCGGGTCTACCCTACGAGCAGTACTTC.

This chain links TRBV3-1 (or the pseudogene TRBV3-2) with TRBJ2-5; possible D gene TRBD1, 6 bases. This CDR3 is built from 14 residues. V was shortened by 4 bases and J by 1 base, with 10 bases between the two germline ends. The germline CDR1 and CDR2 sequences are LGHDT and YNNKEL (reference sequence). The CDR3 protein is CASSPRTVQETQYF. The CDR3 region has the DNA TGTGCCAGCAGCCCCAGGACAGTCCAAGAGACCCAGTACTTC.

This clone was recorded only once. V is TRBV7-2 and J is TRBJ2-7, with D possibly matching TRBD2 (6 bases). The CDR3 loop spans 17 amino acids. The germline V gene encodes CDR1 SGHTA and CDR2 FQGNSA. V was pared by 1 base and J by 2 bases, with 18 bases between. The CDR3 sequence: CASSLDRGGAGPYEQYF. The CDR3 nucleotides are TGTGCCAGCAGCTTAGATAGGGGAGGCGCAGGCCCCTACGAGCAGTACTTC.

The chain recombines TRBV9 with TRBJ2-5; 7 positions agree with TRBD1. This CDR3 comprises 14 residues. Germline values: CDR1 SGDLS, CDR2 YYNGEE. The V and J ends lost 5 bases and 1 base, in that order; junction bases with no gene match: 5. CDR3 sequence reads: CASSPTGFQETQYF. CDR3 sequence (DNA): TGTGCCAGCAGTCCGACAGGGTTCCAAGAGACCCAGTACTTC.

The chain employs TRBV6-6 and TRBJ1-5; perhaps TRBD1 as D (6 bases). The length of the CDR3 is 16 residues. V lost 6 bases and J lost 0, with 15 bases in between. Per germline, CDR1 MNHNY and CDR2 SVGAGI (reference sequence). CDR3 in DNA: TGTGCCAGCAGACCCCGGACAGTTTCTAGCAATCAGCCCCAGCATTTT. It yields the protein CASRPRTVSSNQPQHF.

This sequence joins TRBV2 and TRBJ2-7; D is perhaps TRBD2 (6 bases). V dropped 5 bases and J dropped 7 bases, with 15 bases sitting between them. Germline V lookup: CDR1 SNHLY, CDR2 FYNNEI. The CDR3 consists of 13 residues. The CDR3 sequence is CASSSGTFVEQYF. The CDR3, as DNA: TGTGCCAGCAGTTCCGGGACTTTCGTTGAGCAGTACTTC.

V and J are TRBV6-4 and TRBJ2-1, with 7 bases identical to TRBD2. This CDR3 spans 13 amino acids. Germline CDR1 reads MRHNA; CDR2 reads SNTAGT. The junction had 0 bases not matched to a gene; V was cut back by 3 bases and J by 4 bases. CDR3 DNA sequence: TGTGCCAGCAGTGAGCGGGAGTACAATGAGCAGTTCTTC. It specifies CASSEREYNEQFF.

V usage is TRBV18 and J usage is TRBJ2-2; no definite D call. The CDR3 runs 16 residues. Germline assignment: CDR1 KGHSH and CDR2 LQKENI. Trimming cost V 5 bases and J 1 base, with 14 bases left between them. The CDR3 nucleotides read TGTGCCAGCTCATTGTCACCTTCCAGGAACACCGGGGAGCTGTTTTTT. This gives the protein CASSLSPSRNTGELFF.

The CDR3 nucleotides are TGTGCCAGCTCACCAGACAGGGGCTATGGCTACACCTTC. Its protein is CASSPDRGYGYTF. The V and J genes are TRBV18 and TRBJ1-2; TRBD1 aligns across 8 bases. The CDR3 covers 13 residues. Trimming removed 2 bases from V and 4 bases from J; junction bases left unmatched: 0. CDR1 and CDR2 (germline): KGHSH, LQKENI.

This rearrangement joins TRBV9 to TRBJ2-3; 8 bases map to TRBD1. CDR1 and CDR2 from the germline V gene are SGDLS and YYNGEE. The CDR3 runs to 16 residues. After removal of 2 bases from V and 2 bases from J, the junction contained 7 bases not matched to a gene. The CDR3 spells CASSVTAGGFTDTQYF. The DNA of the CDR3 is TGTGCCAGCAGCGTCACCGCAGGGGGCTTCACAGATACGCAGTATTTT.

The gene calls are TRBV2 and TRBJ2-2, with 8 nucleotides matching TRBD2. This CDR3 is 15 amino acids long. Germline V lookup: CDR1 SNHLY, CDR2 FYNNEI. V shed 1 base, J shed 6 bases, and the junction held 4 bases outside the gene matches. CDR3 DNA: TGTGCCAGCAGTGAAGGGACTAGCCCTCCCGGGGAGCTGTTTTTT. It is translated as CASSEGTSPPGELFF.

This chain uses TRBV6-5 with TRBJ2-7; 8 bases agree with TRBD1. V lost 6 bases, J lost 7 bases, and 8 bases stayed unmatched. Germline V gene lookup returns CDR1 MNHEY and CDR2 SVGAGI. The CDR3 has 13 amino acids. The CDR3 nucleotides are TGTGCCAGCAGGGAGGACAGGGTAAGGGAGCAGTACTTC. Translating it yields CASREDRVREQYF.